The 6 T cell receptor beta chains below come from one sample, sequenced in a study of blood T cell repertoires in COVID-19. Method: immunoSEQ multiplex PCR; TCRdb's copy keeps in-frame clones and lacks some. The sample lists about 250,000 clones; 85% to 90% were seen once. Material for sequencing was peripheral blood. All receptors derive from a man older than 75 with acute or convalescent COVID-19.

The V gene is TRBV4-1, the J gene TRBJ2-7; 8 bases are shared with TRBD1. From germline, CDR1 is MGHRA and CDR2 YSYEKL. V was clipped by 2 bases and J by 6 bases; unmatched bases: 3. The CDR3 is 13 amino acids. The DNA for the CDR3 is TGCGCCAGCAGCCAAAACAGGGGGTTCGAGCAGTACTTC. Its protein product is CASSQNRGFEQYF.

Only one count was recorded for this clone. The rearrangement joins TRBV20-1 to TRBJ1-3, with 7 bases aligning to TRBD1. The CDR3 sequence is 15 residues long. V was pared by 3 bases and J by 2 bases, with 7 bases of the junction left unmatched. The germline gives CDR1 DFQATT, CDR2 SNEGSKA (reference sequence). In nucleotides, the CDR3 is TGCAGTGCTAGTACTCGACAGGGCACTGGAAACACCATATATTTT. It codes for CSASTRQGTGNTIYF.

In DNA form, the CDR3 reads TGTGCCAGCAGCCCCAGACCAGGGGGGCTTTCGACTGAAGCTTTCTTT. As protein: CASSPRPGGLSTEAFF. The chain joins TRBV5-6 to TRBJ1-1; 7 bases align to TRBD1. Trimming at V came to 4 bases and at J to 5 bases, leaving 14 bases not matched to a gene. CDR3 length: 16 residues. Per the germline V gene, CDR1 is SGHDT and CDR2 is YYEEEE.

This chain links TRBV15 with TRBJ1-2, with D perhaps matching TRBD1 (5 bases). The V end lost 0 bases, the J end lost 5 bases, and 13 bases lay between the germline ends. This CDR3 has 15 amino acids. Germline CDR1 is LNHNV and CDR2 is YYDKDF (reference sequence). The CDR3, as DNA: TGTGCCACCAGCAGAGATTACGGGGGGTATTATGGCTACACCTTC. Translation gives CATSRDYGGYYGYTF.

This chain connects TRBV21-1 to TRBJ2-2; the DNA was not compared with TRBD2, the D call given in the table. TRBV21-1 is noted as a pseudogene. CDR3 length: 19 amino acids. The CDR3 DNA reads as TGTGCCAGCAGCCGGGAGGGGGGCCCCAAGGGCCCGAACACCGGGGAGCTGTTTTTT. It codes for CASSREGGPKGPNTGELFF.

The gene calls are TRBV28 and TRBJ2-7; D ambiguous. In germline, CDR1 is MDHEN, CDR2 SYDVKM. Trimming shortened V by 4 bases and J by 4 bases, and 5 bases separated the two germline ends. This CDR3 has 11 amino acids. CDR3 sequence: CASSYAYEQYF. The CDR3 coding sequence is TGTGCCAGCAGTTACGCGTACGAGCAGTACTTC.